This entry is about one T cell receptor beta chain. Antigen: not known. V lost 4 bases to trimming and J lost 4 bases, with 9 bases between them. Germline lookup yields CDR1 SGDLS and CDR2 YYNGEE. The CDR3 covers 13 residues. Profiling relied on immunoSEQ multiplex PCR, and the TCRdb table lists in-frame clones only, not all of them. The data show about 120,000 clones, 87% seen once. Second-dose timings of about 4 or about 12 weeks were pooled. This sample was included in a study of T cell responses to AZD1222 COVID-19 vaccine. Regarding the study as a whole: There were repertoire samples only from the period after the peak T cell response. Donors skewed white British and female; clonal diversity was possibly underestimated.

This rearrangement joins TRBV9 to TRBJ2-1, with a tentative D call TRBD1 (5 bases). Sample: peripheral blood, taken 28 days after the second AZD1222 dose. The TCR comes from an adult who received the AZD1222 COVID-19 vaccine. This CDR3 reads CASSLGDYNEQFF. As DNA, the CDR3 is TGTGCCAGCAGCTTAGGGGATTACAATGAGCAGTTCTTC.